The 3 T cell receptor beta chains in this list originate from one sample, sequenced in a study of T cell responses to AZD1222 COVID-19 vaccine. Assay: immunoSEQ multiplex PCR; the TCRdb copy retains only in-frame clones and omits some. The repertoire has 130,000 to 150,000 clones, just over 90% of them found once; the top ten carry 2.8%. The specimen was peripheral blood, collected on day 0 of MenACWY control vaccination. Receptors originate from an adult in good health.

The CDR3 DNA sequence: TGTGCCAGCAGTTTATTGGAATACGAGCAGTACTTC. It encodes CASSLLEYEQYF. The J gene is TRBJ2-7, the V gene TRBV12-3 or TRBV12-4, with D unresolved. The V and J ends lost 2 bases and 4 bases respectively, with 6 bases between them. This CDR3 is 12 amino acids long.

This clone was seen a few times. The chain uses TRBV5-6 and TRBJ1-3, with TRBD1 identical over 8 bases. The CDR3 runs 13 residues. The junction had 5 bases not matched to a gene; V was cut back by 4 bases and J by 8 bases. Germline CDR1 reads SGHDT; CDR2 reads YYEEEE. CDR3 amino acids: CASSEDRVDTIYF. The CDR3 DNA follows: TGTGCCAGCAGCGAGGACAGGGTCGACACCATATATTTT. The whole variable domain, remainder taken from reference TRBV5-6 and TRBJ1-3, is DAGVTQSPTHLIKTRGQQVTLRCSPKSGHDTVSWYQQALGQGPQFIFQYYEEEERQRGNFPDRFSGHQFPNYSSELNVNALLLGDSALYLCASSEDRVDTIYFGEGSWLTVV.

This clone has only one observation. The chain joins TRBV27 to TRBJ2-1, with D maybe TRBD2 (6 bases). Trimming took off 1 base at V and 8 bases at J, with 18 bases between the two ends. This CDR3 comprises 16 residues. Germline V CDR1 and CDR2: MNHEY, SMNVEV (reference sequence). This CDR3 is CASSLWDSGSYHEQFF. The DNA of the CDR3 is TGTGCCAGCAGTTTATGGGACTCCGGGAGCTATCATGAGCAGTTCTTC.